A selection of T cell receptor beta chains follows, all from one sample in a study of tumor and adjacent non-tumor tissue in lung cancer. MiXCR, applied by TCRdb to the multiplex PCR reads, yields one record per CDR3 protein. The table shows 77,000 or so distinct CDR3 sequences, with more than 60% occurring only once. Material: lung tumor tissue. The source is a woman in her fifties or sixties with non-small cell lung cancer. CDR3s include the opening cysteine and the closing phenylalanine or tryptophan. The D gene is left open where the match is weak. Clone size is shown for a subset of rows, as once, few, many or a class of expanded clone.

j_call: TRBJ2-7
v_call: TRBV11-2
clone_size: NA
d_call: NA
cdr3_nt: TGTGCCAGCAGCTCCCAGGTTATGGGGCAGTATTTC
cdr3_aa: CASSSQVMGQYF

j_call: TRBJ2-1
v_call: TRBV6-1
clone_size: NA
d_call: NA
cdr3_nt: TGTGCCGGCAGTGAGTGGGGTGAGCGGTTCTTC
cdr3_aa: CAGSEWGERFF

j_call: TRBJ1-5
v_call: TRBV5-5
clone_size: NA
d_call: NA
cdr3_nt: TGTGCTAGGAGCATTAACCCGGACTGGAATCAGCCCCAGCATTTT
cdr3_aa: CARSINPDWNQPQHF

j_call: TRBJ2-3
v_call: TRBV10-1
clone_size: NA
d_call: NA
cdr3_nt: TGCGCCAGCTCAGGGGAGTGGGATACGGATACGCAGTATTTT
cdr3_aa: CASSGEWDTDTQYF

j_call: TRBJ2-1
v_call: TRBV5-6
clone_size: NA
d_call: NA
cdr3_nt: TGTGCCAGCAGCTCCTGGGAGTACCAGCTATGGTATAATGAGCAGTTCTTC
cdr3_aa: CASSSWEYQLWYNEQFF

j_call: TRBJ2-1
v_call: TRBV6-4
clone_size: NA
d_call: TRBD2
cdr3_nt: TGTGCCAGCAGTGACTCGAATAGCGGGTCCAATAAGCAGTTGTTC
cdr3_aa: CASSDSNSGSNKQLF

j_call: TRBJ2-7
v_call: TRBV6-6
clone_size: NA
d_call: NA
cdr3_nt: TGTGCCCGCCGTATATTGGACTCCTACGAGCAGTACTTC
cdr3_aa: CARRILDSYEQYF

j_call: TRBJ2-2
v_call: TRBV4-2
clone_size: NA
d_call: NA
cdr3_nt: TGTGCCAGCAGCCAAGATCTGAGGGCTAGCACCGGGGAGCTGTTTTTT
cdr3_aa: CASSQDLRASTGELFF

j_call: TRBJ2-2
v_call: TRBV10-3
clone_size: NA
d_call: NA
cdr3_nt: TGTGCCATCAGTCGGGACCCTACACCGGGAGCTGTTTTT
cdr3_aa: CAISRDPTPGAVF

j_call: TRBJ1-5
v_call: TRBV7-8
clone_size: NA
d_call: NA
cdr3_nt: TGTACTAACAGCTTAGCGGGTGGGCAGCCCCAGCATTTT
cdr3_aa: CTNSLAGGQPQHF

j_call: TRBJ2-7
v_call: TRBV6-1
clone_size: NA
d_call: NA
cdr3_nt: TGTGCCAGCAGGCCTCCGAGCCCCTATGAGCAGTACTTC
cdr3_aa: CASRPPSPYEQYF

j_call: TRBJ2-3
v_call: TRBV6-1
clone_size: NA
d_call: TRBD2
cdr3_nt: TGTGCCAGCAGTGATACCTTAGCGGGAGGGCATGATACGCAGTATTTT
cdr3_aa: CASSDTLAGGHDTQYF

j_call: TRBJ2-3
v_call: TRBV11-2
clone_size: NA
d_call: NA
cdr3_nt: TGTGCCAGCAGCTTATACCGGGCAGATAGGCAGTATTTT
cdr3_aa: CASSLYRADRQYF

j_call: TRBJ2-3
v_call: TRBV5-4
clone_size: NA
d_call: NA
cdr3_nt: TGTGCCAGCAGCTCAAAATTCGGAGGTACAGATACGGAGTATTTT
cdr3_aa: CASSSKFGGTDTEYF

j_call: TRBJ2-2
v_call: TRBV21-1
clone_size: NA
d_call: NA
cdr3_nt: TGTGCCAGCAGCAAAGTGGGACTAGCGGGAGGACCCCCGAACACCGGGGAGCTGTTTTTT
cdr3_aa: CASSKVGLAGGPPNTGELFF

j_call: TRBJ2-2
v_call: TRBV14
clone_size: NA
d_call: NA
cdr3_nt: TGTGCCAGCAGCTCATTTGAGGGGGAGCTATTTTTT
cdr3_aa: CASSSFEGELFF

j_call: TRBJ1-6
v_call: TRBV20-1
clone_size: NA
d_call: NA
cdr3_nt: TGCAGTACAAGCGACGGGGAATCACCCCTCCACTTT
cdr3_aa: CSTSDGESPLHF

j_call: TRBJ2-7
v_call: TRBV20-1
clone_size: few
d_call: TRBD2
cdr3_nt: TGCAGTTCTAGCGGGCCCTCCTACGAGCAGTACTTC
cdr3_aa: CSSSGPSYEQYF

j_call: TRBJ2-7
v_call: TRBV6-5
clone_size: NA
d_call: NA
cdr3_nt: TGTGCCAGCAGTTACTCGAGCAGTCCGTTCTCCTACGAGCAGTGCTTC
cdr3_aa: CASSYSSSPFSYEQCF

j_call: TRBJ2-7
v_call: TRBV29-1
clone_size: NA
d_call: NA
cdr3_nt: TGCATCGATGGGGAAGGAGGGGACGAGCAGTATTTC
cdr3_aa: CIDGEGGDEQYF

j_call: TRBJ2-1
v_call: TRBV4-1
clone_size: NA
d_call: NA
cdr3_nt: TGCGCCAGCAGTCAAGAAAGGGAACTAGGCAAGTTCTTC
cdr3_aa: CASSQERELGKFF

j_call: TRBJ1-1
v_call: TRBV5-6
clone_size: NA
d_call: NA
cdr3_nt: TGTGCCAGCAGCTGGGGGCCAGATCTAGCGAACACAGAAGCTTTCTTT
cdr3_aa: CASSWGPDLANTEAFF

j_call: TRBJ2-1
v_call: TRBV6-2/TRBV6-3
clone_size: NA
d_call: NA
cdr3_nt: TGTACCAGCACTTTTCTAAACTATGAGCAGTTCTTC
cdr3_aa: CTSTFLNYEQFF

j_call: TRBJ1-5
v_call: TRBV20-1
clone_size: many
d_call: TRBD1
cdr3_nt: TGCAGTGCTAGGGGGACAGGGTATCAGCCCCAGCATTTT
cdr3_aa: CSARGTGYQPQHF

j_call: TRBJ1-3
v_call: TRBV11-2
clone_size: NA
d_call: NA
cdr3_nt: TGTGCTAGCGGCCGCGACTGGGACACAGGAAACACCATATATTTT
cdr3_aa: CASGRDWDTGNTIYF

j_call: TRBJ2-5
v_call: TRBV6-5
clone_size: NA
d_call: NA
cdr3_nt: TGTGCCAGCGGTCCCCTCGGGACATCTCCAGAGACCCAGTACTTC
cdr3_aa: CASGPLGTSPETQYF

j_call: TRBJ1-5
v_call: TRBV7-9
clone_size: NA
d_call: NA
cdr3_nt: TGCGCCAGCAGCTCGCAGGGGCACAATCAGCCCCAGCATTTT
cdr3_aa: CASSSQGHNQPQHF

j_call: TRBJ2-7
v_call: TRBV14
clone_size: NA
d_call: NA
cdr3_nt: TGTGCCAGCAGCCAAGGACCGGCACAGGGCAAGTGGGAGCAGTACTTC
cdr3_aa: CASSQGPAQGKWEQYF

j_call: TRBJ1-1
v_call: TRBV6-5
clone_size: NA
d_call: NA
cdr3_nt: TGTGCCATCAGAGGGGAGGACAGCACTGAAGCTTTCTTC
cdr3_aa: CAIRGEDSTEAFF

j_call: TRBJ2-3
v_call: TRBV20-1
clone_size: NA
d_call: NA
cdr3_nt: TGCAGTGCTAGAGGTCCCTCGGTCATCACAGATACGCAGTATTTT
cdr3_aa: CSARGPSVITDTQYF

j_call: TRBJ2-3
v_call: TRBV6-1
clone_size: few
d_call: TRBD2
cdr3_nt: TGTACCATCACGCCGGGACTAGCGGAGACAGATACGCAGTATTTC
cdr3_aa: CTITPGLAETDTQYF

j_call: TRBJ2-3
v_call: TRBV4-2
clone_size: NA
d_call: NA
cdr3_nt: TGTCCCAGCAGCCAAGACCTCATTAGCAATCAGCCCCAGTATTTT
cdr3_aa: CPSSQDLISNQPQYF

j_call: TRBJ2-6
v_call: TRBV6-1
clone_size: NA
d_call: TRBD2
cdr3_nt: TGTGCGGGCGGCGGGGGACCTAGTGGGGCCAACGTCGCGACTTTC
cdr3_aa: CAGGGGPSGANVATF

j_call: TRBJ2-5
v_call: TRBV4-1
clone_size: NA
d_call: NA
cdr3_nt: TGTGCCAGCAACCAAGACCGCAGAAAAGAGACCCAGTACTTC
cdr3_aa: CASNQDRRKETQYF

j_call: TRBJ2-1
v_call: TRBV29-1
clone_size: once
d_call: NA
cdr3_nt: TGCAGCGCCCTACTTCCTTACAATGATCAATTCTTC
cdr3_aa: CSALLPYNDQFF

j_call: TRBJ2-2
v_call: TRBV10-3
clone_size: many
d_call: NA
cdr3_nt: TGTGCCACACGGGCGGGGTGGGGCACCAGGGAGCTGTTTTTT
cdr3_aa: CATRAGWGTRELFF

j_call: TRBJ2-2
v_call: TRBV12-3/TRBV12-4
clone_size: NA
d_call: NA
cdr3_nt: TGTGCCAGCGGCCTCAACATCGGGGAGCTGTTTTTT
cdr3_aa: CASGLNIGELFF

j_call: TRBJ2-7
v_call: TRBV4-1
clone_size: NA
d_call: TRBD2
cdr3_nt: TGCGCCAGCAAGACTAGCGGAATGTCATACGAGCAGTACTTC
cdr3_aa: CASKTSGMSYEQYF

j_call: TRBJ2-5
v_call: TRBV6-5
clone_size: NA
d_call: NA
cdr3_nt: TGTGCCAACAGGATTAGTGGTAAAGAGACCCAGTACTTC
cdr3_aa: CANRISGKETQYF

j_call: TRBJ2-3
v_call: TRBV29-1
clone_size: NA
d_call: TRBD2
cdr3_nt: TGCAGCGTTACTCTAGCGGGAAAAACAGATACGCAGTATTTT
cdr3_aa: CSVTLAGKTDTQYF

j_call: TRBJ2-6
v_call: TRBV5-1
clone_size: NA
d_call: NA
cdr3_nt: TGCGCCAGCAATACAGGCGGCATCTCTGGGGCCAACGTCCTTACTTTC
cdr3_aa: CASNTGGISGANVLTF

j_call: TRBJ2-7
v_call: TRBV11-2
clone_size: NA
d_call: TRBD2
cdr3_nt: TGTGTCAGCAGCCCCCGTACTAGCGGGAGGGCATTGAGGGAGCAGTACTTC
cdr3_aa: CVSSPRTSGRALREQYF

j_call: TRBJ1-4
v_call: TRBV29-1
clone_size: NA
d_call: TRBD1
cdr3_nt: TGCAGCGTTTCTCCCGAGACAGGGCCACTTAATGAAAAACTGTTTTTT
cdr3_aa: CSVSPETGPLNEKLFF

j_call: TRBJ2-1
v_call: TRBV5-1
clone_size: NA
d_call: NA
cdr3_nt: TGCGCCAGCAACTTGGCTCCCGGGAGCTCCTACAATGAGCAGTTCTTC
cdr3_aa: CASNLAPGSSYNEQFF

j_call: TRBJ2-7
v_call: TRBV29-1
clone_size: NA
d_call: TRBD1
cdr3_nt: TGCAGCGTTGAGGGCCGGGACAGCTTATACAAGCAGTACTTC
cdr3_aa: CSVEGRDSLYKQYF

j_call: TRBJ2-1
v_call: TRBV18
clone_size: NA
d_call: NA
cdr3_nt: TGTGCCAACTCACCAAAGAGGCAAACTTACAATGAGCAGTTCTTC
cdr3_aa: CANSPKRQTYNEQFF

j_call: TRBJ2-7
v_call: TRBV10-3
clone_size: many
d_call: NA
cdr3_nt: TGTGCCATCAGCCCAGAGCCAGGGCCCCCTAACGAGCAGTACTTC
cdr3_aa: CAISPEPGPPNEQYF

j_call: TRBJ2-1
v_call: TRBV5-4
clone_size: many
d_call: NA
cdr3_nt: TGTGCCAGCAGCTTTGGTTGGGGGGGGCCCTCGGGCAATGAGCAGTTCTTC
cdr3_aa: CASSFGWGGPSGNEQFF

j_call: TRBJ1-1
v_call: TRBV29-1
clone_size: NA
d_call: NA
cdr3_nt: TGCAGCTCATCCAAGTCGGGGAACACTGAAGCTTTCTTT
cdr3_aa: CSSSKSGNTEAFF

j_call: TRBJ2-2
v_call: TRBV5-1
clone_size: NA
d_call: NA
cdr3_nt: TGCGCCAGCAGCTTGGGGGATATAAGGACCGGGGAGCTGTTTTTT
cdr3_aa: CASSLGDIRTGELFF

j_call: TRBJ2-1
v_call: TRBV5-1
clone_size: NA
d_call: TRBD2
cdr3_nt: TGCGCCAGCAGCTTGGCCCAGGGAGGGGTTAGTGAGCTGTTCTTC
cdr3_aa: CASSLAQGGVSELFF